Listed below are T cell receptor beta chains from one sample, sequenced in a study of patients and donors after allogeneic stem cell transplantation. TCRdb fed the RT-PCR reads into MiXCR, producing one record per CDR3 protein. The sample shows about 110,000 distinct CDR3 sequences, 35% of them seen only once. The sequenced material came from blood, either unsorted or a sorted T cell fraction (not recorded which). The receptors were gathered from a human donor who was either an allogeneic HSCT recipient or a stem cell or donor lymphocyte infusion donor (not recorded which). It is not recorded whose cells these are; they may come from a transplant donor. CDR3s include the opening cysteine and the closing phenylalanine or tryptophan. The D gene is left open where the match is weak. Not all rows give a size; the values are once, few, many and, for expanded clones, a class.

j_call: TRBJ1-2
v_call: TRBV21-1
d_call: NA
clone_size: NA
cdr3_length: 13
cdr3_aa: CASPPVGKDGYTF
cdr3_nt: TGTGCCAGCCCCCCGGTAGGGAAGGATGGCTACACCTTC

j_call: TRBJ2-7
v_call: TRBV20-1
d_call: NA
clone_size: few
cdr3_length: 14
cdr3_aa: CSAREGHRVDEQYF
cdr3_nt: TGCAGTGCTAGAGAGGGGCACAGGGTCGACGAGCAGTACTTC

j_call: TRBJ2-5
v_call: TRBV5-1
d_call: TRBD1
clone_size: NA
cdr3_length: 15
cdr3_aa: CASSVRDSKGETQYF
cdr3_nt: TGCGCCAGCAGCGTCCGGGACAGCAAAGGAGAGACCCAGTACTTC

j_call: TRBJ1-2
v_call: TRBV6-5
d_call: NA
clone_size: many
cdr3_length: 14
cdr3_aa: CASSYRTGSYGYTF
cdr3_nt: TGTGCCAGCAGTTACCGAACAGGATCCTATGGCTACACCTTC

j_call: TRBJ1-2
v_call: TRBV27
d_call: TRBD1
clone_size: NA
cdr3_length: 15
cdr3_aa: CASSPIRTGQGGYTF
cdr3_nt: TGTGCCAGCAGTCCGATCCGGACAGGGCAAGGGGGCTACACCTTC

j_call: TRBJ2-1
v_call: TRBV3-1
d_call: NA
clone_size: NA
cdr3_length: 14
cdr3_aa: CASSRAGPRNEQFF
cdr3_nt: TGTGCCAGCAGCCGAGCGGGCCCTCGGAATGAGCAGTTCTTC

j_call: TRBJ1-5
v_call: TRBV12-3/TRBV12-4
d_call: NA
clone_size: few
cdr3_length: 13
cdr3_aa: CASSLVVGGTQHF
cdr3_nt: TGTGCCAGCAGCCTAGTAGTCGGGGGCACCCAGCATTTT

j_call: TRBJ2-2
v_call: TRBV4-3
d_call: NA
clone_size: NA
cdr3_length: 19
cdr3_aa: CASSPPYGPERGGTGELFF
cdr3_nt: TGCGCCAGCAGCCCCCCCTACGGACCAGAGAGGGGTGGTACCGGGGAGCTGTTTTTT

j_call: TRBJ1-5
v_call: TRBV7-2
d_call: NA
clone_size: NA
cdr3_length: 13
cdr3_aa: CASSLRARDPQHF
cdr3_nt: TGTGCCAGCAGCTTACGAGCCCGGGACCCCCAGCATTTT

j_call: TRBJ2-3
v_call: TRBV10-3
d_call: TRBD2
clone_size: NA
cdr3_length: 13
cdr3_aa: CAISESDSGTQYF
cdr3_nt: TGTGCCATCAGTGAGTCTGATAGCGGGACGCAGTATTTT

j_call: TRBJ1-1
v_call: TRBV20-1
d_call: NA
clone_size: few
cdr3_length: 13
cdr3_aa: CSATYRINTEAFF
cdr3_nt: TGCAGTGCCACTTACAGAATTAACACTGAAGCTTTCTTT

j_call: TRBJ1-1
v_call: TRBV6-2/TRBV6-3
d_call: NA
clone_size: NA
cdr3_length: 12
cdr3_aa: CASMRGYTEAFF
cdr3_nt: TGTGCCAGCATGAGAGGTTACACTGAAGCTTTCTTT

j_call: TRBJ2-3
v_call: TRBV4-2
d_call: TRBD2
clone_size: NA
cdr3_length: 17
cdr3_aa: CASSQASGTSSTDTQYF
cdr3_nt: TGTGCCAGCAGCCAAGCTTCGGGGACTAGCAGCACAGATACGCAGTATTTT

j_call: TRBJ1-6
v_call: TRBV9
d_call: NA
clone_size: NA
cdr3_length: 15
cdr3_aa: CASSVHQGLNSPLHF
cdr3_nt: TGTGCCAGCAGCGTACATCAGGGTCTTAATTCACCCCTCCACTTT

j_call: TRBJ2-1
v_call: TRBV7-2
d_call: TRBD2
clone_size: few
cdr3_length: 15
cdr3_aa: CASSYGRAKRNEQFF
cdr3_nt: TGTGCCAGCAGCTACGGGAGGGCCAAGAGGAATGAGCAGTTCTTC

j_call: TRBJ1-3
v_call: TRBV2
d_call: NA
clone_size: few
cdr3_length: 15
cdr3_aa: CASSLHQGAGNTIYF
cdr3_nt: TGTGCCAGCAGTCTCCACCAGGGAGCTGGAAACACCATATATTTT

j_call: TRBJ2-7
v_call: TRBV25-1
d_call: NA
clone_size: NA
cdr3_length: 13
cdr3_aa: CASTGSNSYEQYF
cdr3_nt: TGTGCCAGCACCGGGTCCAACTCCTACGAGCAGTACTTC

j_call: TRBJ1-5
v_call: TRBV28
d_call: TRBD1
clone_size: NA
cdr3_length: 17
cdr3_aa: CASSFPRFRGRNQPQHF
cdr3_nt: TGTGCCAGCAGTTTTCCCAGGTTCAGGGGGAGGAATCAGCCCCAGCATTTT

j_call: TRBJ1-6
v_call: TRBV12-3/TRBV12-4
d_call: NA
clone_size: few
cdr3_length: 14
cdr3_aa: CASSFHPGVSPLHF
cdr3_nt: TGTGCCAGCAGCTTCCATCCGGGGGTTTCACCCCTCCACTTT

j_call: TRBJ2-1
v_call: TRBV20-1
d_call: NA
clone_size: NA
cdr3_length: 10
cdr3_aa: CSVRGDEQFF
cdr3_nt: TGCAGTGTTCGAGGCGATGAGCAGTTCTTC

j_call: TRBJ2-1
v_call: TRBV27
d_call: NA
clone_size: NA
cdr3_length: 16
cdr3_aa: CASSSKMGLVYNEQFF
cdr3_nt: TGTGCCAGCAGTTCAAAAATGGGCCTAGTCTACAATGAGCAGTTCTTC

j_call: TRBJ1-1
v_call: TRBV29-1
d_call: TRBD1
clone_size: NA
cdr3_length: 13
cdr3_aa: CSGRDSLNTEAFF
cdr3_nt: TGCAGCGGCCGGGACAGCTTGAACACTGAAGCTTTCTTT

j_call: TRBJ2-1
v_call: TRBV12-3/TRBV12-4
d_call: TRBD2
clone_size: NA
cdr3_length: 13
cdr3_aa: CASSSGRADEQFF
cdr3_nt: TGTGCCAGCAGTAGCGGGAGGGCCGATGAGCAGTTCTTC

j_call: TRBJ2-5
v_call: TRBV6-6
d_call: NA
clone_size: few
cdr3_length: 16
cdr3_aa: CASSYSIRESSETQYF
cdr3_nt: TGTGCCAGCAGTTACTCGATACGGGAATCTTCGGAGACCCAGTACTTC

j_call: TRBJ2-1
v_call: TRBV4-3
d_call: NA
clone_size: NA
cdr3_length: 16
cdr3_aa: CASSQGVRILTNEQFF
cdr3_nt: TGCGCCAGCAGCCAAGGGGTCAGAATTCTGACTAATGAGCAGTTCTTC

j_call: TRBJ1-1
v_call: TRBV29-1
d_call: NA
clone_size: NA
cdr3_length: 14
cdr3_aa: CSVSDGTANTEAFF
cdr3_nt: TGCAGCGTTTCCGATGGGACGGCGAACACTGAAGCTTTCTTT

j_call: TRBJ2-1
v_call: TRBV7-9
d_call: TRBD2
clone_size: NA
cdr3_length: 17
cdr3_aa: CASSSLVLAGGTNEQFF
cdr3_nt: TGTGCCAGCAGCTCACTAGTTCTAGCGGGAGGGACCAATGAGCAGTTCTTC